The present T cell receptor beta chain was sequenced within a study of human CD8 memory T cell subsets. Study outcomes and limitations: Estimates that used Chao1 suggested higher diversity in stem-like memory T cells than in precursor exhausted T cells.

Total CD8+ T cells were enriched by a separation that was negative and magnetic. Each subset gave duplicate vials of approximately 150,000 sorted CD8+ T cells for RNA. This CDR3 has 15 amino acids. In germline, CDR1 is MGHRA, CDR2 YSYEKL. Generation of TCR beta libraries used UMI-labeled 5' RACE. Original methodology: There were between 3,000 and 18,000 functional CDR3 beta clonotypes held in each TCR beta library. TCRdb reanalyzed the 5' RACE reads and collapses them to one entry per CDR3 protein, without DNA. The V and J calls were determined by TCRdb, not by the authors. The sample totals 4,000 or so distinct CDR3 sequences. A note on this clonotype: Its antigen is unidentified.

Sequencing used CD8+ effector memory T cells (TEM) sorted from PBMCs. Described subset: effector memory CD8 T cells, CCR7- CD45RO+ CD95+. The rearrangement uses TRBV4-1 and TRBJ2-5. This clonotype was obtained from a human donor in good health. This CDR3 reads CASSQELNRQETQYF.